One and the same sample provided the 11 T cell receptor beta chains below, sequenced in a study of blood T cells in healthy people across ages. For the second PCR, which ran for about 6 to 11 cycles, a sample-barcoded 5' primer and a J-beta primer mix were used. In TCRdb, the 5' RACE reads were re-called with MiXCR into one record per CDR3 protein. Among 380,000 or so distinct CDR3 sequences listed, roughly half were seen once. What was sequenced was blood. The receptors shown here come from a man aged 60 to 75 in good health.

The rearrangement joins TRBV30 to TRBJ2-4, with 9 positions matching TRBD1. Germline lookup yields CDR1 GTSNPN and CDR2 SVGIG (reference sequence). V shed 3 bases, J shed 8 bases, and the junction held 5 bases outside the gene matches. This CDR3 is 13 amino acids long. The CDR3 sequence: CAWRDRGLDIQYF. Here the CDR3 DNA reads TGTGCCTGGAGGGACAGGGGTTTGGACATTCAGTACTTC.

The V and J genes are TRBV2 and TRBJ1-1; no firm D call. This CDR3 region has 13 residues. Trimming took 9 bases from V and 3 from J, leaving 14 bases between them. Germline V lookup: CDR1 SNHLY, CDR2 FYNNEI. This CDR3 is CASPPNPDTEAFF. The CDR3 bases are TGTGCCAGTCCACCCAATCCCGACACTGAAGCTTTCTTT.

There are many counts of this clonotype. The chain uses TRBV2 and TRBJ1-2, with unresolved D. The CDR3 totals 15 residues. V gave up 1 base and J gave up 0 bases, with 9 bases separating them. CDR1 and CDR2 (germline): SNHLY, FYNNEI. The CDR3 nucleotides are TGTGCCAGCAGTGAAGAGGTGTTTTCTAACTATGGCTACACCTTC. Protein product: CASSEEVFSNYGYTF.

Ten or more counts support this clonotype. The CDR3 spells CASSLEGGTPPCEQYF. CDR3 sequence (DNA): TGCGCCAGCAGCTTGGAAGGAGGGACACCACCCTGCGAGCAGTACTTC. The chain links TRBV5-1 to TRBJ2-4; D is perhaps TRBD1 or TRBD2 (6 bases each). TRBJ2-7 matches the DNA end more closely, so the J call is doubtful. The CDR3 loop spans 16 amino acids. Germline V gene data show CDR1 as SGHRS and CDR2 as YFSETQ.

There are a few counts of this clonotype. V is TRBV27 and J is TRBJ2-5; 15 bases line up with TRBD2. The ends lost 8 bases at V and 1 base at J; junction bases unmatched: 5. CDR3 size: 16 residues. Germline assignment: CDR1 MNHEY and CDR2 SMNVEV (reference sequence). The CDR3 DNA is TGTGCCAGCGGGAGGACTAGCGGGGGGGCCCAAGAGACCCAGTACTTC. Residues: CASGRTSGGAQETQYF.

This rearrangement joins TRBV3-1 to TRBJ1-2; 9 nucleotides agree with TRBD1. V lost 4 bases, J lost 7 bases, and 7 bases stayed unmatched. This CDR3 comprises 14 residues. The V gene's germline CDR1 is LGHDT and CDR2 YNNKEL (reference sequence). This CDR3 is CASSPNRGRGGYTF. The DNA for the CDR3 is TGTGCCAGCAGCCCTAACAGGGGGCGCGGTGGCTACACCTTC.

On this clonotype: An end of the junction differs from the germline gene, which may be a read error. The rearrangement uses TRBV20-1 and TRBJ2-1, with 9 bases that match TRBD1. Germline V lookup: CDR1 DFQATT, CDR2 SNEGSKA (reference sequence). This CDR3 comprises 14 residues. CDR3 amino acids: CSANPGQGSNKQFF. The CDR3 DNA sequence: TGCAGTGCAAACCCGGGACAGGGTAGCAATAAGCAGTTCTTC.

The chain is built from TRBV9 and TRBJ1-1, with a possible D match to TRBD1 (5 bases). The CDR3 has 15 amino acids. CDR1 is SGDLS, CDR2 YYNGEE, per germline. Trimming removed 3 bases at V and 0 bases at J, with 12 bases between. DNA for the CDR3: TGTGCCAGCAGCGGTCAGGGTAGAATGAACACTGAAGCTTTCTTT. It translates to CASSGQGRMNTEAFF.

The chain uses TRBV5-1 and TRBJ2-3; 10 bases are a match to TRBD2. This CDR3 has 18 residues. The germline V gene encodes CDR1 SGHRS and CDR2 YFSETQ. Trimming cost V 0 bases and J 2 bases; bases outside gene matches: 9. The CDR3 DNA is TGCGCCAGCAGCTTGGCCGTGGTAGCGGGAGGACTCACAGATACGCAGTATTTT. Amino acids: CASSLAVVAGGLTDTQYF.

In DNA, the CDR3 is TGTGCCAGCAGCCAGAGGAGCGGGGGGGACAATGAGCAGTTCTTC. It encodes CASSQRSGGDNEQFF. The rearrangement joins TRBV3-1 to TRBJ2-1, with TRBD2 identical over 10 bases. The CDR3 is 15 residues long. CDR1 LGHDT and CDR2 YNNKEL come from the germline V gene (reference sequence). V was clipped by 3 bases and J by 5 bases; unmatched bases: 4.

This rearrangement joins TRBV7-6 to TRBJ2-5; 9 nucleotides agree with TRBD2. With V trimmed by 6 bases and J by 3 bases, 5 bases remained unmatched. Germline assignment: CDR1 SGHVS and CDR2 FNYEAQ. This CDR3 is built from 14 residues. The CDR3 here is CASSPLAGKETQYF. The CDR3 bases are TGTGCCAGCAGTCCTCTAGCGGGGAAAGAGACCCAGTACTTC.